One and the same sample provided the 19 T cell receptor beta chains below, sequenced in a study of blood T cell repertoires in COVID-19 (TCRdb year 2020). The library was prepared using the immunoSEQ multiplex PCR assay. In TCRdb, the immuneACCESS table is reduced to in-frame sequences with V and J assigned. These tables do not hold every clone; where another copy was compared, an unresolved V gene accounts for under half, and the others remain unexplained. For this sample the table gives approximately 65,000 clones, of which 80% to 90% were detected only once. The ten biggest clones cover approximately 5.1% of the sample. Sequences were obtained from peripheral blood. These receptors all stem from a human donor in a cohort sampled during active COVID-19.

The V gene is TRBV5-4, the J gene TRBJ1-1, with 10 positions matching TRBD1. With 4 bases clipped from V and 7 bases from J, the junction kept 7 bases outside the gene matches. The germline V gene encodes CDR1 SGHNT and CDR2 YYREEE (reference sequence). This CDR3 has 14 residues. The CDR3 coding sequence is TGTGCCAGCAGCGACAGGGGGCGGGGCCTTGAAGCTTTCTTT. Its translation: CASSDRGRGLEAFF.

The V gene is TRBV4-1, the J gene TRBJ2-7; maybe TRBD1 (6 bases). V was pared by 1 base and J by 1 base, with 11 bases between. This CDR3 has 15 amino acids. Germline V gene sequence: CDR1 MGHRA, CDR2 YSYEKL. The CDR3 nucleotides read TGCGCCAGCAGCCAAGGTGGGGGCGCGTCCTACGAGCAGTACTTC. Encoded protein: CASSQGGGASYEQYF.

CDR3 sequence reads: CASNYARGGSTDTQYF. CDR3 DNA sequence: TGTGCCAGCAACTACGCGCGGGGGGGATCCACAGATACGCAGTATTTT. The chain carries TRBV11-2 and TRBJ2-3; 9 positions match TRBD2. The CDR3 extends over 16 amino acids. Germline CDR1 is SGHAT and CDR2 is FQNNGV. J was trimmed by 2 bases and V by 7 bases; bases with no gene match: 10.

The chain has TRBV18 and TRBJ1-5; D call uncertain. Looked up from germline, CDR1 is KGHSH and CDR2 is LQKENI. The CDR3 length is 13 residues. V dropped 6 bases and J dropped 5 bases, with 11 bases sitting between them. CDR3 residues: CASSPDRDQPQHF. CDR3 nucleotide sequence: TGTGCCAGCTCGCCAGACCGGGATCAGCCCCAGCATTTT.

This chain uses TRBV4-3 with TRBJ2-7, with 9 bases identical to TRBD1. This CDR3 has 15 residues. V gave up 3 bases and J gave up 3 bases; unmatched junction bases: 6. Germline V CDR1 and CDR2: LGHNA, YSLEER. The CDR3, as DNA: TGCGCCAGCAGCCAGGCCCGGGACAGGGACTACGAGCAGTACTTC. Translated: CASSQARDRDYEQYF.

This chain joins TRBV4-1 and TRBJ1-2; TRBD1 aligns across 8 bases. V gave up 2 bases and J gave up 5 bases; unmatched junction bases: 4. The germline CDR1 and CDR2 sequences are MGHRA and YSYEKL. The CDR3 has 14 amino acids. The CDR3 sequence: CASSQRQGSYGYTF. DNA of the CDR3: TGCGCCAGCAGCCAAAGACAGGGGTCTTATGGCTACACCTTC.

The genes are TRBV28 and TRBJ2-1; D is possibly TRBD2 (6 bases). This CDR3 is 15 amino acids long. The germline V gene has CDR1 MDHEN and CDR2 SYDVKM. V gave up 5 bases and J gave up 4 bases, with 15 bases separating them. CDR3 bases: TGTGCCAGCAGTCACGGGAGCAAATATTACAATGAGCAGTTCTTC. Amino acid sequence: CASSHGSKYYNEQFF.

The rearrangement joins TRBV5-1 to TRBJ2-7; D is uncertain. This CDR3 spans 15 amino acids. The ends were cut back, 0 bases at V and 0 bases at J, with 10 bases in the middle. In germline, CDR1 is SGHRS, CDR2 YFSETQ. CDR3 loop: CASSLAGRNSYEQYF. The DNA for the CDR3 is TGCGCCAGCAGCTTGGCGGGTAGGAACTCCTACGAGCAGTACTTC.

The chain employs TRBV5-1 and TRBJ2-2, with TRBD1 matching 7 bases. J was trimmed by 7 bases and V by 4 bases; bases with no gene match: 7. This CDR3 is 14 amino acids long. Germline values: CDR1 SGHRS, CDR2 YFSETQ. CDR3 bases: TGCGCCAGCAGCCACACAGGGGCTGGCGGGGAGCTGTTTTTT. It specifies CASSHTGAGGELFF.

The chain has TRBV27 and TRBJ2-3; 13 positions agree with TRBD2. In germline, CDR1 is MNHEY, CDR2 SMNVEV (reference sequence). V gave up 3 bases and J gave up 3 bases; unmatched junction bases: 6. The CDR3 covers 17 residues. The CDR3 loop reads CASSFPGTSGITDTQYF. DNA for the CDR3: TGTGCCAGCAGTTTCCCAGGGACTAGCGGGATTACAGATACGCAGTATTTT.

CDR3: CASGQATNQPQHF. DNA for the CDR3: TGTGCCAGTGGTCAGGCCACCAATCAGCCCCAGCATTTT. This chain joins TRBV19 and TRBJ1-5; D uncertain. CDR1 and CDR2 (germline): LNHDA, SQIVND (reference sequence). The CDR3 is 13 amino acids. Trimming pared 8 bases from V and 3 bases from J, leaving 11 bases between.

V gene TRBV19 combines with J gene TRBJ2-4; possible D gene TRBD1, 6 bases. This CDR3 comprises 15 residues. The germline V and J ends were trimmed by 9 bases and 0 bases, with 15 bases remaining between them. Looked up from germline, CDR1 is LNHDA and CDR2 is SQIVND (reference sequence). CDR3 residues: CASATGRVAKNIQYF. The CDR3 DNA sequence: TGTGCCAGCGCGACAGGTCGAGTAGCCAAAAACATTCAGTACTTC.

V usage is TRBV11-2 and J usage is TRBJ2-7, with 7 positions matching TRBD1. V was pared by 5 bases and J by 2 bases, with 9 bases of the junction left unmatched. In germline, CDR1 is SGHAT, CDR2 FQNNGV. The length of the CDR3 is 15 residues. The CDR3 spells CASSITGTATYEQYF. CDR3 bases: TGTGCCAGCAGCATAACCGGGACAGCGACCTACGAGCAGTACTTC. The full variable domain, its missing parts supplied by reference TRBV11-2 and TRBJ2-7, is EAGVAQSPRYKIIEKRQSVAFWCNPISGHATLYWYQQILGQGPKLLIQFQNNGVVDDSQLPKDRFSAERLKGVDSTLKIQPAKLEDSAVYLCASSITGTATYEQYFGPGTRLTVT.

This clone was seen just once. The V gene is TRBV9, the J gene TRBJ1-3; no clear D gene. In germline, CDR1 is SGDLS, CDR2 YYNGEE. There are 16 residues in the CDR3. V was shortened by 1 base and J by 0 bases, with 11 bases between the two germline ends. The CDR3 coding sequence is TGTGCCAGCAGCGTATCTCCTTTACTCTCTGGAAACACCATATATTTT. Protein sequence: CASSVSPLLSGNTIYF.

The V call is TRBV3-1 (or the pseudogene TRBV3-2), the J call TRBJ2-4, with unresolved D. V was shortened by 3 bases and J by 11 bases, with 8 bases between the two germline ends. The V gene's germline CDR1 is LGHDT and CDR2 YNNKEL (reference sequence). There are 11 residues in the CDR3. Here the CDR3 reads CASSQAQVQYF. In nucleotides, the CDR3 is TGTGCCAGCAGCCAGGCCCAGGTTCAGTACTTC.

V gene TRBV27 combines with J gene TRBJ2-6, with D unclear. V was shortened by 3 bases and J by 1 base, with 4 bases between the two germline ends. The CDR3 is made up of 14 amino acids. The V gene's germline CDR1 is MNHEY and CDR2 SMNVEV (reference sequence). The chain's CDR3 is CASSLRSGANVLTF. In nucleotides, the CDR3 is TGTGCCAGCAGTTTGAGATCTGGGGCCAACGTCCTGACTTTC.

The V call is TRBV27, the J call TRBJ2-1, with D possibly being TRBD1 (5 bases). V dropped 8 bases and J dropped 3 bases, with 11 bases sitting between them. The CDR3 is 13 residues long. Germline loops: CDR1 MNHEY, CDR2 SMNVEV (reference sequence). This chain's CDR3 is CASAIGVYNEQFF. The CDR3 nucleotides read TGTGCCAGCGCTATAGGGGTCTACAATGAGCAGTTCTTC.

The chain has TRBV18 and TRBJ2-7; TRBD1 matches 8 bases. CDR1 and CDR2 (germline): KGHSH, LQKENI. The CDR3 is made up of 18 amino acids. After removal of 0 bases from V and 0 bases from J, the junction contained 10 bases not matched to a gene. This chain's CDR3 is CASSPPGGRGQASYEQYF. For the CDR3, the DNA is TGTGCCAGCTCACCACCAGGGGGTAGGGGACAGGCCTCCTACGAGCAGTACTTC.

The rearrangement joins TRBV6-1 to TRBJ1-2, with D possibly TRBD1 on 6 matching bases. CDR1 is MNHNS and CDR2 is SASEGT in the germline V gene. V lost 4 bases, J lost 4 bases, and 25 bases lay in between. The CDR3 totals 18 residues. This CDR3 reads CASSGQKGGEVRIYGYTF. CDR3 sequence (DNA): TGTGCCAGCAGTGGACAGAAGGGGGGGGAGGTAAGGATCTATGGCTACACCTTC.